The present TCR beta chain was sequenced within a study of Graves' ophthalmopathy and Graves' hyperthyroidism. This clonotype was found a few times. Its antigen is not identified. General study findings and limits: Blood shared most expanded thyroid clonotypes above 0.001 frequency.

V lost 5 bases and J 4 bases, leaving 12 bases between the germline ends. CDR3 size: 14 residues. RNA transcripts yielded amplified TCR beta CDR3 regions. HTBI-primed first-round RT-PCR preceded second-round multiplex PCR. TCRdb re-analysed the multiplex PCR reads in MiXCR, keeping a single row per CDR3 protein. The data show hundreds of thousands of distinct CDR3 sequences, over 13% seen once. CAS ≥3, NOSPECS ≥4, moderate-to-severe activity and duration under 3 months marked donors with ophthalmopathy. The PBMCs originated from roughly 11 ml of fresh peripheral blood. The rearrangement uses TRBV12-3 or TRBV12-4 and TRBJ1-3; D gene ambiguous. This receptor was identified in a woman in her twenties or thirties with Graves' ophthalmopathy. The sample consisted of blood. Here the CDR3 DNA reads TGTGCCAGCAGTGCCCAAAGGAGCGGAAACACCATATATTTT. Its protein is CASSAQRSGNTIYF.